This TCR beta chain was found in a study of blood T cells in healthy people across ages. Together with a sample-barcoded 5' primer, a J-beta primer mix was included in a second PCR lasting about 6 to 11 cycles. Using its own MiXCR run on the 5' RACE reads, TCRdb lists one record per CDR3 protein. The profile shows over a million distinct CDR3 sequences, around two fifths of them singletons. Germline-derived CDR1 and CDR2 are MGHRA and YSYEKL. The CDR3 contains 17 residues. This clonotype occurred once. One end of the junction does not line up with germline, which may come from a read error. This receptor was obtained from a woman in her late teens or twenties in good health. J is TRBJ2-3 and V is TRBV4-1; 7 bases match TRBD2. The sequencing input was blood. CDR3 in amino acids: CASSKDWAWWTRDTQYF. DNA for the CDR3: TGCGCCAGCAGCAAAGACTGGGCCTGGTGGACTAGGGATACGCAGTATTTT.